These T cell receptor beta chains were read from a single sample in a study of shared clonotypes between healthy human individuals. Profiling relied on immunoSEQ multiplex PCR, and the TCRdb table lists in-frame clones only, not all of them. This sample has 2,100,000 or so clones; around 95% occur once, and the top ten carry 0.1% to 0.15%. Specimen: naive CD4+ T cells sorted from blood. These receptors came from a man between 18 and 29 years old in good health. Each CDR3 is given with its conserved first and last residue. A D gene is named only where the DNA matches it firmly. Size is omitted from some rows. Given values are once, few, many or a class for expanded clones.

V	length	J	D	size	DNA	CDR3
TRBV13	14	TRBJ2-1	-	-	TGTGCCAGCAGCCAGAAGGGCGCCTACAATGAGCAGTTCTTC	CASSQKGAYNEQFF
TRBV5-6	14	TRBJ2-5	-	-	TGTGCCAGCAGCCCACCGAACGGGCGAGAGACCCAGTACTTC	CASSPPNGRETQYF
TRBV10-3	15	TRBJ1-2	-	-	TGTGCCATCAGCCTCGTGGACGCCCTCAGGGGTGGCTACACCTTC	CAISLVDALRGGYTF
TRBV27	14	TRBJ1-5	-	-	TGTGCCAGCAGTGCTGCCGGGGGCAGTCAGCCCCAGCATTTT	CASSAAGGSQPQHF
TRBV2	14	TRBJ1-2	TRBD1	-	TGTGCCAGCAGCCCCCGGGACAGGGGGTTTGGCTACACCTTC	CASSPRDRGFGYTF
TRBV5-4	16	TRBJ2-1	TRBD2	-	TGTGCCAGCAGCTTGGGGATAGCGGGGGGTCTCAATGAGCAGTTCTTC	CASSLGIAGGLNEQFF
TRBV5-5	16	TRBJ2-6	TRBD1	-	TGTGCCAGCCTCCGGGACAGATTCTCTGGGGCCAACGTCCTGACTTTC	CASLRDRFSGANVLTF
TRBV10-2	12	TRBJ2-7	TRBD1	-	TGCGCCAGCAGAAGACAGGGCTACGAGCAGTACTTC	CASRRQGYEQYF
TRBV7-2	14	TRBJ2-1	-	-	TGTGCCAGCAGCTTACTAGCGACGCTCAATGAGCAGTTCTTC	CASSLLATLNEQFF
TRBV18	14	TRBJ2-5	TRBD1	once	TGTGCCAGCTCACCATACAGGGGGCAAGAGACCCAGTACTTC	CASSPYRGQETQYF
TRBV6-1	14	TRBJ1-2	-	-	TGTGCCAGCAGTGCGGGTGAGGGGCGAGGAGGCTACACCTTC	CASSAGEGRGGYTF
TRBV28	12	TRBJ1-1	-	-	TGTGCCAGCAGTTTACAGTCAGGACAAGCTTTCTTT	CASSLQSGQAFF
TRBV6-5	15	TRBJ2-7	TRBD1	-	TGTGCCAGCAGTTACTCGGGGACAGGGACGTACGAGCAGTACTTC	CASSYSGTGTYEQYF
TRBV6-1	13	TRBJ2-1	TRBD1	once	TGTGCCAGCAGTGGGGACAGGGGCAATGAGCAGTTCTTC	CASSGDRGNEQFF
TRBV5-1	15	TRBJ1-1	TRBD1	-	TGCGCCAGCAGCGAACAGGGGTGGGCGAACACTGAAGCTTTCTTT	CASSEQGWANTEAFF
TRBV5-5	12	TRBJ1-2	-	few	TGTGCCAGCAGCAAGGACACTTATGGCTACACCTTC	CASSKDTYGYTF
TRBV18	13	TRBJ1-1	-	once	TGTGCCAGCTCGTTGGATGGAGTTACTGAAGCTTTCTTT	CASSLDGVTEAFF
TRBV25-1	15	TRBJ1-2	TRBD1	-	TGTGCCAGCAGTGAGGGTGGACAGGCTGACTATGGCTACACCTTC	CASSEGGQADYGYTF
TRBV28	15	TRBJ1-4	-	-	TGTGCCAGCAGTTTGGACAGCGCAACTAATGAAAAACTGTTTTTT	CASSLDSATNEKLFF